This T cell receptor beta chain was found in a study of T cells in Graves' hyperthyroidism and ophthalmopathy (dated by TCRdb to the late 2010s). Looking at the study overall: Peripheral blood was sampled at the time of initial diagnosis, prior to any treatment. To identify TCR V-J signatures that set the groups apart, the researchers used a discovery cohort of 100 patients, made up of 43 with Graves' ophthalmopathy and 57 with stable Graves' hyperthyroidism. Prospective prediction of ophthalmopathy was tested in an independent validation cohort of fewer than 20 hyperthyroidism patients and 15 to 17 patients who later progressed to ophthalmopathy. The roughly 99 discovery patients were divided at random into training and test sets in a 7:3 ratio. Thyroid tissue and blood T-cell repertoires from more than five Graves' hyperthyroidism patients were also compared in the study. Following sampling, methimazole starting at 30 mg daily was given to hyperthyroidism patients, and high-dose intravenous methylprednisolone was given to ophthalmopathy patients. The paper reports TCR Vbeta CDR3 sequencing of 135 peripheral blood samples: around 41 ophthalmopathy, roughly 80 hyperthyroidism and 17 progressor patients. The study at large found these results: Most expanded thyroid clonotypes (frequency above 0.001) were also detected in blood, a finding suggesting that blood repertoires may reflect thyroid immune responses. In validation, the model predicted progression to ophthalmopathy with approximately 71% sensitivity and less than 75% specificity, a median of approximately 6.5 months before onset. Ophthalmopathy was separated from stable hyperthyroidism by a 13 V-J signature model, with 85% to 90% sensitivity and about 81% specificity obtained in cross-validation and 80%/75% obtained in testing. No statistical method was used to set the sample size in advance, and investigators knew the group allocation.

This clonotype has only a few counts. Its cognate antigen has yet to be identified. No base quality information exists; no much larger clone differs at one position. The V and J ends are trimmed by 5 bases and 3 bases, leaving 14 bases between them. The germline V gene provides CDR1 SGHAT and CDR2 FQNNGV. The cysteine opens and the phenylalanine closes a CDR3 of 15 amino acids. Only the CDR3 DNA is retained, 45 bases long and in frame from the first base. A patient counted as having stable Graves' hyperthyroidism if no progression to ophthalmopathy occurred over 18 months of follow-up. The hyperthyroidism patients were between 18 and 65 years old and newly diagnosed, with a disease duration of less than 2 months. Patients with uncontrolled infections, other autoimmune diseases, pregnancy or lactation were excluded. Clinical symptoms, serum thyroxine and TRAb, thyroid ultrasound, and orbital computed tomography formed the basis for the diagnoses. Ficoll-Paque density gradient centrifugation was used to isolate PBMCs from approximately 11 ml of fresh peripheral blood. Trizol reagent was used to extract total RNA, and RNA quality was then checked on an Agilent 2100 Bioanalyzer.

The TCR beta CDR3 regions were amplified from the RNA transcripts. The first round of RT-PCR for the TCR CDR3 was performed with the HTBI primer set and the Qiagen OneStep RT-PCR kit. Libraries were constructed in a second round of multiplex PCR, after which size selection and purification were performed. Paired-end sequencing of the libraries was performed with 100 bp reads on an Illumina HiSeq2000. Per the authors' processing: SOAPnuke was used to process the raw data, removing reads that contained adapters or uncalled bases, had a mean Phred below 15, or lacked an exact match to the constant primer or identifier. High-quality paired reads were merged using COPE v1.2.5, and each unique nucleotide sequence was defined as a clonotype. MiTCR v1.1 was used to align the clonotypes against IMGT TRBV, TRBD and TRBJ reference segments. The analysis included only V-J combinations with a frequency above 0.0001, which together covered 99.2% of the repertoires. The TCS score was defined as F50 (clonal expansion) divided by E x V (chaos), with BLOSUM62-based TCRdist calculated between CDR3 peptides within each V-J. Welch's t-statistics and random forest reduced 500 to 550 V-J features to fewer than 15, which were used in a naive Bayes classifier (R e1071). TCRdb trimmed public reads at Q25 via fastp, called clones via MiXCR and kept in-frame beta chains. Every entry covers one CDR3 protein and lists the most common genes and DNA from its rows. The V and J calls reflect TCRdb's pipeline rather than the authors' work. This sample has under 550,000 distinct CDR3 sequences in its table, and 12% to 15% of those were observed once. Of the sample, 5% to 6% falls within the top ten clones.

The origin of this receptor is a woman aged 18-30 years with Graves' hyperthyroidism. Recombination connected TRBV11-2 to TRBJ1-3, with an unclear D gene assignment. Sequencing was done on a sample of blood. The CDR3 reads CASSPGRQVGNTIYF. The nucleotide sequence reads as follows: TGTGCCAGCAGCCCCGGACGGCAGGTTGGAAACACCATATATTTT.